The clone carrying this T cell receptor (beta chain) was seen repeatedly, ten times or more. What it binds is not known. MiXCR, applied by TCRdb to the reads, yields one record per CDR3 protein. The sample comprises around 750,000 distinct CDR3 sequences, approximately 30% of which are singletons, and roughly an eighth rests with the top ten. The sample comes from a study of T cell repertoires in cytomegalovirus infection. Study information: CMV epitopes used comprised recently identified HLA-C-restricted ones and well-studied HLA-B-restricted ones.

Germline CDR1 and CDR2: SGHVS and FNYEAQ. The CDR3 runs to 15 residues. The junction had 6 bases not matched to a gene; V was cut back by 5 bases and J by 4 bases. This receptor was identified in a human donor in good health (CMV status not recorded). Some clones in this sample may be carry-over from other donors' samples. Sample: cultured CD8+ T cells from PBMCs, taken from culture after CMV antigen stimulation. The J gene is TRBJ1-1, the V gene TRBV7-6; 11 nucleotides agree with TRBD1. For the CDR3, the DNA is TGTGCCAGCAGCCCCTGGACAGGGGGCTCCACTGAAGCTTTCTTT. Amino acid sequence: CASSPWTGGSTEAFF.